These 10 T cell receptor beta chains were all obtained from the same sample, sequenced in a study of metastatic and nonmetastatic thyroid tumors (dated by TCRdb to 2018 to 2020). No patient had received any treatment before thyroid surgery. Libraries were constructed by PCR. TCRdb lists the instrument as Illumina HiSeq 4000. TCRdb took the public reads, trimmed them with fastp at Q25, ran MiXCR for clone calling and kept in-frame beta chains. The sample contains approximately 16,000 clones, around 33% of them found a single time. Around 13% of the sample comes from the top ten. Sequenced: tumor tissue. All receptors come from a male donor with papillary thyroid cancer or a benign thyroid nodule (not recorded which). Some clones in this sample may be carry-over from other donors' samples.

This clone was seen a handful of times. The CDR3 reads CASNGAGSNNEQFF. The DNA of the CDR3 is TGTGCCAGCAATGGGGCAGGTTCTAACAATGAGCAGTTCTTC. The chain uses TRBV6-1 and TRBJ2-1; TRBD1 might be the D (5 bases). This CDR3 spans 14 amino acids. Germline CDR1 MNHNS, CDR2 SASEGT. V shed 7 bases and J shed 5 bases, with 15 bases lying between them.

The chain recombines TRBV18 with TRBJ1-5, with TRBD1 identical over 10 bases. The length of the CDR3 is 16 residues. The V and J ends lost 4 bases and 1 base, in that order; junction bases with no gene match: 4. Germline V gene lookup returns CDR1 KGHSH and CDR2 LQKENI. CDR3 amino acids: CASSLGQGGSNQPQHF. DNA of the CDR3: TGTGCCAGCTCACTAGGACAGGGGGGAAGCAATCAGCCCCAGCATTTT.

In its sample, this clone was seen many times. This sequence joins TRBV5-5 and TRBJ2-1; perhaps TRBD1 as D (6 bases). Germline CDR1 and CDR2: SGHKS and YYEKEE (reference sequence). V was cut by 2 bases and J by 3 bases, with 18 bases left in between. The CDR3 is 17 residues long. The CDR3 loop is CASSFETGNYYYNEQFF. The CDR3 nucleotides are TGTGCCAGCAGCTTCGAGACAGGAAACTACTACTACAATGAGCAGTTCTTC.

This clone was seen many times. This chain links TRBV20-1 with TRBJ2-5; 8 bases align to TRBD2. The V gene end was trimmed by 0 bases and the J gene end by 1 base; junction bases not matched to a gene: 1. Per the germline V gene, CDR1 is DFQATT and CDR2 is SNEGSKA (reference sequence). The CDR3 is made up of 14 amino acids. The CDR3 is CSARDGTSQETQYF. For the CDR3, the DNA is TGCAGTGCTAGAGACGGGACTAGCCAAGAGACCCAGTACTTC.

The V and J genes are TRBV20-1 and TRBJ1-1; D ambiguous. CDR3 length equals 15 residues. V dropped 6 bases and J dropped 1 base, with 18 bases sitting between them. CDR1 is DFQATT, CDR2 SNEGSKA, per germline (reference sequence). The CDR3 spells CSARTPISTNTEAFF. The DNA for the CDR3 is TGCAGTGCCCGGACCCCAATCAGTACGAACACTGAAGCTTTCTTT.

Concerning this clone itself: A junction boundary mismatches the germline segment, possibly from a read error. V gene TRBV10-2 combines with J gene TRBJ2-1; 7 bases are shared with TRBD1. The germline V gene encodes CDR1 WSHSY and CDR2 SAAADI. This CDR3 is 15 amino acids long. CDR3 sequence reads: CARSERGPLYNEKFF. CDR3 bases: TGCGCCAGAAGTGAGAGGGGGCCGTTATACAATGAGAAGTTCTTC.

By proportion, this clone is medium-sized. V gene TRBV5-1 combines with J gene TRBJ2-2; TRBD1 might be the D (5 bases). There are 15 residues in the CDR3. Germline-derived CDR1 and CDR2 are SGHRS and YFSETQ. V was trimmed by 1 base and J by 1 base, leaving 8 bases between them. CDR3 sequence reads: CASSLQDMNTGELFF. The CDR3 coding sequence is TGCGCCAGCAGCTTGCAGGACATGAACACCGGGGAGCTGTTTTTT.

In nucleotides, the CDR3 is TGTGCCAGCAGTGAACCGGGACAGGGGTACAATGAGCAGTTCTTC. This translates into CASSEPGQGYNEQFF. The chain has TRBV25-1 and TRBJ2-1, with TRBD1 matching 10 bases. Per the germline V gene, CDR1 is MGHDK and CDR2 is SYGVNS. The ends lost 2 bases at V and 4 bases at J; junction bases unmatched: 2. This CDR3 is built from 15 residues.

CDR3 in DNA: TGTGCCAGCAGTCCATCAGGGGGCTTTGGAAACACCATATATTTT. It specifies CASSPSGGFGNTIYF. The rearrangement joins TRBV7-3 to TRBJ1-3; 8 nucleotides line up with TRBD1. Unmatched junction bases numbered 7, after V lost 6 bases and J lost 3 bases. CDR3 length: 15 residues. The germline gives CDR1 SGHTA, CDR2 FQGTGA.

This clone was observed a handful of times. This rearrangement joins TRBV27 to TRBJ1-6, with TRBD1 matching 7 bases. The V segment lost 0 bases and the J segment 10 bases; nucleotides outside the gene matches: 6. The germline CDR1 and CDR2 sequences are MNHEY and SMNVEV (reference sequence). This CDR3 region has 15 residues. The CDR3 sequence is CASSLSPGGGSPLHF. The CDR3 DNA sequence: TGTGCCAGCAGTTTATCACCAGGGGGTGGCTCACCCCTCCACTTT.